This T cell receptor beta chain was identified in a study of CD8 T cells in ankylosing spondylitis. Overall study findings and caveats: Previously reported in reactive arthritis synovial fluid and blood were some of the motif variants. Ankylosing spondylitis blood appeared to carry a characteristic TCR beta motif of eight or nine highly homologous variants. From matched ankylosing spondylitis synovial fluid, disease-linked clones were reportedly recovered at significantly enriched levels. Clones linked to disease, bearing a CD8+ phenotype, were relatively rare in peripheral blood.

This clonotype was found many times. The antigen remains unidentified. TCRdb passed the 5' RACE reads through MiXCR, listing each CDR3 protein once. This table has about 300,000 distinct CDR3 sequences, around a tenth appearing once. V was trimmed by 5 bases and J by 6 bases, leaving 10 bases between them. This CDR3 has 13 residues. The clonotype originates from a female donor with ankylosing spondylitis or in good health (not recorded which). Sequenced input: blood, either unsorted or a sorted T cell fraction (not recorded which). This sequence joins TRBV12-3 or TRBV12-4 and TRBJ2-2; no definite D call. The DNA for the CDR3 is TGTGCCAGCAGTCCCCCAGTGTCCGGGGAGCTGTTTTTT. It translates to CASSPPVSGELFF.